This T cell receptor (beta chain) was retrieved from a study of T-cell memory formation after mild COVID-19 (dated by TCRdb to the early 2020s). In terms of the full investigation: TCR sequence clusters from the two donors were largely donor specific. The cohort was made up of two young adult volunteers, one female and one male, who were previously healthy. T-cell clones expanding and contracting after mild COVID-19 in a couple of donors were tracked by longitudinal TCRalpha and TCRbeta repertoire sequencing. Results and caveats for the whole study, not just this receptor: Some responding clones were detected in pre-infection memory, suggesting pre-existing cross-reactive memory T cells joined the SARS-CoV-2 response. From day 15 to 85, contracting clones showed balanced CD4/CD8 phenotypes, whereas a second wave of clones that expanded from day 15 to 37 leaned towards CD4+. Contracting CD4+ clones appeared mostly in the CM and EM memory subsets, whereas CD8+ clones were enriched in EMRA. Only two mild cases were covered by the study, and larger cohorts that include severe cases with pre-infection samples were considered necessary. SARS-CoV-2 specificity was not confirmed for the second-wave clones peaking on day 37.

TCRdb lists the instrument as Illumina NovaSeq 6000. TCRalpha and TCRbeta cDNA libraries were built by 5'RACE with constant-segment primers, adding sample barcodes and unique molecular identifiers. Trizol reagent was used to extract RNA from every sample. Library amplification was performed in two PCR steps, and a second sample barcode and Illumina TruSeq adapters were introduced in the second step. Sequencing of the libraries was done on an Illumina NovaSeq, producing 2 x 150 bp paired-end reads. The authors' pipeline ran thus. Reads were demultiplexed and collapsed into UMI-guided consensus sequences with migec v1.2.7. Using mixcr v2.1.11, UMI consensuses were aligned to TRA and TRB V and J templates and then assembled into clonotypes. Clonotypes were classified as expanded or contracted when called significant by both edgeR and NoisET, with noise models trained on biological replicates. For edgeR calls, a false discovery rate-adjusted p below 0.01 and a log2 fold-change threshold of 1 were applied. PCA with hierarchical clustering of max-normalized trajectories of the 1000 most abundant clonotypes was used as exploratory dynamics analysis. The CD4 or CD8 phenotype of responding clones was assigned using the separately sequenced CD4+ and CD8+ repertoires. The public reads were reanalyzed by TCRdb: fastp trimming at Q25, MiXCR alignment, in-frame beta chains only. Each record represents a unique CDR3 protein, reported with the most common genes and DNA among its rows. The V and J calls come from TCRdb's annotation, not from the publication. The sample table records under 600,000 distinct CDR3 sequences; about a fifth of these occur just once. The top ten constitute 8.4% of the sample.

The CDR3 starts with the cysteine, ends with the phenylalanine, and has 16 residues. Only CDR3 DNA remains: 48 bases, in frame from the first base. Unmatched junction bases come to 7, with V trimmed by 6 bases and J by 7 bases. Details on this clonotype: Its specific antigen is unknown. No quality values exist for individual bases; no much larger clone is one base distant.

Ficoll-Paque density gradient centrifugation was used to isolate PBMCs. Here the chain combines TRBV12-3 or TRBV12-4 and TRBJ2-1, and 15 junction bases match TRBD2. The origin of this receptor is an adult woman who had mild COVID-19 (a few samples of this study predate the infection). The sample titles of this study are shuffled in the database, so cell type and time point are left out; the donor was told from shared clones. The sequenced sample was PBMCs or a T cell subset sorted from them (not recorded which). This receptor carries the CDR3 CASRPGTSGRFNEQFF. The nucleotide sequence reads TGTGCCAGCAGACCTGGGACTAGCGGGAGGTTTAATGAGCAGTTCTTC.